This T cell receptor (beta chain) stems from a study of T cell repertoires in cytomegalovirus infection. In the study overall: Public TCR beta signatures provided an indication of both CMV infection and a matching HLA type.

With regard to this clonotype: Its antigen is currently unknown.

TCRdb re-called the reads through MiXCR, storing one row per CDR3 protein. Here the sample spans roughly 920,000 distinct CDR3 sequences, around 32% being singletons. Deletions cut 4 bases from V and 5 bases from J, with 17 bases between. This CDR3 has 15 residues. Per germline, CDR1 SQVTM and CDR2 ANQGSEA. General study points: Individuals carrying CMV plus the relevant HLA were identified by cumulative frequency of public TCR beta families. Clonotype analysis showed dominance of the ex vivo response by HLA-C-restricted CMV-specific TCR beta clonotypes.

The material was cultured CD8+ T cells from PBMCs, obtained from culture after CMV antigen stimulation. This TCR derives from a human donor in good health (CMV status not recorded). Some clones in this sample may be carry-over from other donors' samples. The rearrangement links TRBV29-1 to TRBJ1-4; tentative D call: TRBD1 (6 bases). The CDR3 reads CSVGGTTDRNEKLFF. The CDR3 nucleotides are TGCAGCGTTGGTGGGACGACGGACAGAAATGAAAAACTGTTTTTT.